Sequencing of this TCR beta chain was carried out in a study of shared clonotypes between healthy human individuals. Study context: Serving as donors were a couple of women and three men, whose ages spanned 18 to 49. Study results and limitations: The study sampled only blood, and tissue repertoires likely differ.

With regard to this clone: No antigen is known for it.

Deep-level running was used for the assay. Splitting of each subset's genomic DNA was done evenly across several immunoSEQ plates. Using immunoSEQ multiplex PCR, the repertoire was profiled, and TCRdb retains in-frame clones only, with some absent. The table has fewer than 500,000 clones, roughly 85% seen once. This receptor was taken from a woman aged 40 to 55 in good health. Some clones in this sample may be carry-over from other donors' samples. The sample was PBMCs.

The CDR3 DNA sequence: TGTGCCAGCAGACCGTCTTGGCGGTTTCGGAACACTGAAGCTTTCTTT. As protein: CASRPSWRFRNTEAFF. The chain couples TRBV28 to TRBJ1-1, with unresolved D. The germline V gene encodes CDR1 MDHEN and CDR2 SYDVKM. The CDR3 runs 16 residues. V shed 6 bases and J shed 1 base, with 18 bases lying between them.